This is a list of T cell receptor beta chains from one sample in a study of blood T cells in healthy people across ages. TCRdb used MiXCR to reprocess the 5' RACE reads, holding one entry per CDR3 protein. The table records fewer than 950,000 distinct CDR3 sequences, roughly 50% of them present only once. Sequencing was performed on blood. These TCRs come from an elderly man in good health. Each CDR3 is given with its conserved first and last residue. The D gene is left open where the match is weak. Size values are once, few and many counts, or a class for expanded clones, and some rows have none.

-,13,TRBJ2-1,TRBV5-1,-,TGCGCCAGCGGGCCCCAGGGGTGGCATGAGCAGTTCTTC,CASGPQGWHEQFF
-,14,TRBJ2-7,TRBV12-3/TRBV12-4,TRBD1,TGTGCCAGCAGTTCGTGGGACAGGGGGTACGAGCAGTACTTC,CASSSWDRGYEQYF
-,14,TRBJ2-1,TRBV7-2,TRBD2,TGTGCCAGCAGCTTATTTGGGACTAGCGGCCACAAGTTCTTC,CASSLFGTSGHKFF
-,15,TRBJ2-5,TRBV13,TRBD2,TGTGCCAGCAGCAAGCGGGGACTAGTCCAAGAGACCCAGTACTTC,CASSKRGLVQETQYF
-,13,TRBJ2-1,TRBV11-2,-,TGTGCCAGCAGCCGCGCATTGGAGGAGACCCAGTTCTTC,CASSRALEETQFF
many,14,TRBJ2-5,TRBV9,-,TGTGCCAGCAGCGTAGAGGGATGGGGAGAGACCCAGTACTTC,CASSVEGWGETQYF
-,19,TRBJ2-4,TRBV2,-,TGTGCCAGCAGTGATGATGGCAGGGTGGGATTTGGAGCCAAAAACATTCAGTACTTC,CASSDDGRVGFGAKNIQYF
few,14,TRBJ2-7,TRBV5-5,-,TGTGCCAGCAGCCCGGACATTCCCTCCTACGAGCAGTACTTC,CASSPDIPSYEQYF
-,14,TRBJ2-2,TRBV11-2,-,TGTGCCAGCAGCTTAGCGAGTATAACCGGGGAGCTGTTTTTT,CASSLASITGELFF
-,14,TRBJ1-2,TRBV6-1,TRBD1,TGTGCCAGCAGACAGGGGACCTTGGGCTATGGCTACACCTTC,CASRQGTLGYGYTF
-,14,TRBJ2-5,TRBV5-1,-,TGCGCCAGCAGCTTGGTGACAGCCCAAGAGACCCAGTACTTC,CASSLVTAQETQYF
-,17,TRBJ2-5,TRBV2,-,TGTGCCAGCAGTAAGGGCTGGCTACAGGGTGTAAAAGAGACCCAGTACTTC,CASSKGWLQGVKETQYF
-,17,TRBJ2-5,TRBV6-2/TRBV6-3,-,TGTGCCAGCAGTTACTCGATGACGGAAAAGTACCAAGAGACCCAGTACTTC,CASSYSMTEKYQETQYF
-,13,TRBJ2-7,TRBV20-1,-,TGCAGTGCCCGGTCGTCTACCTCCTACGAGCAGTACTTC,CSARSSTSYEQYF
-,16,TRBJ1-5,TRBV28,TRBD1,TGTGCCAGCAGCCCCCCAGCCCGACAGGGTGAGCAGCCCCAGCATTTT,CASSPPARQGEQPQHF
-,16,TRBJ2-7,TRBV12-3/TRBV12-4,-,TGTGCCAGCAGTTTTGATCAGGGCAGGCCTCCCTACGAGCAGTACTTC,CASSFDQGRPPYEQYF
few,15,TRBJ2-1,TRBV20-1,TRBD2,TGCAGTGCTAGAGTGAGGCGGGAGTTGTACAATGAGCAGTTCTTC,CSARVRRELYNEQFF
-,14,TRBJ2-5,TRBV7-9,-,TGTGCCAGCAGCTCAGGGGTTGGTTTGGAGACCCAGTACTTC,CASSSGVGLETQYF
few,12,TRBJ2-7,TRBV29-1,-,TGCAGCGTTGGACAGGACGCCTACGAGCAGTACTTC,CSVGQDAYEQYF
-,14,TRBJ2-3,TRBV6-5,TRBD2,TGTGCCAGCAGTCTAGCGGGAGGATCCAGATACGCGTATTTT,CASSLAGGSRYAYF
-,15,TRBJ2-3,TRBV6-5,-,TGTGCCAGCGCTCCCCTAGCGCTCCGCACAGATACGCAGTATTTT,CASAPLALRTDTQYF
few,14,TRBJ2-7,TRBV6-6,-,TGTGCCAGCAGTTACGGTGCCCAGGACTACGAGCAGTACTTC,CASSYGAQDYEQYF
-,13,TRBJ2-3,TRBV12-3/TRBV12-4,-,TGTGCCAGCAGTTTCCTAGCAGACAGATACGCGTATTTT,CASSFLADRYAYF
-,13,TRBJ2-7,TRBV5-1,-,TGCGCCAGCAGCTTGCGTGTGGGGGCCGAGCAGTACTTC,CASSLRVGAEQYF
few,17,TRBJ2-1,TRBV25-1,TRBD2,TGTGCCAGCAGCTGGTCTCCGGGACTAGCGGGAAACAATGAGCAGTTCTTC,CASSWSPGLAGNNEQFF
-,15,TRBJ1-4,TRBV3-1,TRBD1,TGTGCCAGCAGCCAACGACAGGGGGCGAGTGAAAAACTGTTTTTT,CASSQRQGASEKLFF
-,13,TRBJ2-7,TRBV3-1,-,TGTGTCAGCAGCCAAGATGGTGGGGTCGAGCAGTACTTC,CVSSQDGGVEQYF
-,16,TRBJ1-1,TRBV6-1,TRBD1,TGTGCCAGCAGCCCCCCCGGGACAGGGGGATTGAGAAAAGCTTTCTTT,CASSPPGTGGLRKAFF
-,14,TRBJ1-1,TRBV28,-,TGTGCCAGCAGCAAGGGGGGGGCGAACACTGAAGCTTTCTTT,CASSKGGANTEAFF
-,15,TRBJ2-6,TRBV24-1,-,TGTGCCACCAGTGATCCCAAGGGGTATGCCAACGTCCTGACTTTC,CATSDPKGYANVLTF
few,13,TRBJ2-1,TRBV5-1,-,TGCGCCAGCAGCTTGGAAAGCTTGGCACTGCTGTTCTTC,CASSLESLALLFF
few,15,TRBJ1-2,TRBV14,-,TGTGCCAGCAGCCACCTCCCCGGACGGAACTATGGCTACACCTTC,CASSHLPGRNYGYTF
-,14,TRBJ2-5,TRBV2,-,TGTGCCAGCAGTGAGGGGCTAGCAGAAGAGACCCAGTACTTC,CASSEGLAEETQYF
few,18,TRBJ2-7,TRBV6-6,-,TGTGCCAGCAGACCAGACGGACAAGGGCCCCAAGGATATTACGAGCAGTACTTC,CASRPDGQGPQGYYEQYF
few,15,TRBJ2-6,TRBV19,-,TGTGCCAGTAGTAGACAGACCTCTGGGGCCAACGTCCTGACTTTC,CASSRQTSGANVLTF
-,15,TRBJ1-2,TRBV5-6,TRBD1,TGTGCCAGCGTTCTAGGGGACAGGGTCAGCTATGGCTACACCTTC,CASVLGDRVSYGYTF
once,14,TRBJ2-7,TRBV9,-,TGTGCCAGCAGCGTAGGGACCTGGTCCCACGAGCAGTACTTC,CASSVGTWSHEQYF
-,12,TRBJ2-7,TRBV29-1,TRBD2,TGCAGCGTTGAGCGCGGGGGAGACGAGCAGTACTTC,CSVERGGDEQYF
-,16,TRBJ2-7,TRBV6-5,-,TGTGCCAGCAGTCCTTCGCCCGGGTTACTCCCCTACGAGCAGTACTTC,CASSPSPGLLPYEQYF
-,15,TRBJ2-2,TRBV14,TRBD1,TGTGCCAGCAGCCAAACTACAGGGGGCCCCGGGGAGCTGTTTTTT,CASSQTTGGPGELFF
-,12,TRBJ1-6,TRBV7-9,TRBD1,TGTGCCAGCGGGACAGGGAGCTCACCCCTCCACTTT,CASGTGSSPLHF
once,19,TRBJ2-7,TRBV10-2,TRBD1,TGCGCCAGCAGTGAGTCGTTAGGGGACAGGGGCGTCCGGACCTACGAGCAGTACTTC,CASSESLGDRGVRTYEQYF